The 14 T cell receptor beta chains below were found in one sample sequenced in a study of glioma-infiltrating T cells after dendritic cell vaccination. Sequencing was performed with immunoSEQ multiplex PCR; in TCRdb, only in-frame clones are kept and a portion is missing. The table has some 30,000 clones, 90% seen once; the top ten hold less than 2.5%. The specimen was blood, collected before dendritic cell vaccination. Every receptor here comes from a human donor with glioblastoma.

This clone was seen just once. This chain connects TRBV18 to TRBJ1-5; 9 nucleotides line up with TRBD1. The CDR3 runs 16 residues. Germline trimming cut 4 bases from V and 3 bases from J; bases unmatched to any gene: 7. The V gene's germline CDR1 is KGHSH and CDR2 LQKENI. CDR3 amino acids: CASSLLDRGSNQPQHF. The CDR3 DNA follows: TGTGCCAGCTCACTACTGGACAGGGGATCCAATCAGCCCCAGCATTTT.

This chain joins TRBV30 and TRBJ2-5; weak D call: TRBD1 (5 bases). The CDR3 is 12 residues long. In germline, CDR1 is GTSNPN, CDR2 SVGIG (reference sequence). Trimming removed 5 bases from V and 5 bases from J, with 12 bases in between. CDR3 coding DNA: TGTGCCTGGGGGGCCTCCTCCGAGACCCAGTACTTC. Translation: CAWGASSETQYF. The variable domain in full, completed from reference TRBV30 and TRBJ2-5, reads SQTIHQWPATLVQPVGSPLSLECTVEGTSNPNLYWYRQAAGRGLQLLFYSVGIGQISSEVPQNLSASRPQDRQFILSSKKLLLSDSGFYLCAWGASSETQYFGPGTRLLVL.

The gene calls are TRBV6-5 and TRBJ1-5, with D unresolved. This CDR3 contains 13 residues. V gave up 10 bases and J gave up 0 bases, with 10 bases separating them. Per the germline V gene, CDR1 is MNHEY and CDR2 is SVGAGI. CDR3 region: CATRLYSNQPQHF. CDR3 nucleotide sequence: TGTGCCACCCGGTTATATAGCAATCAGCCCCAGCATTTT.

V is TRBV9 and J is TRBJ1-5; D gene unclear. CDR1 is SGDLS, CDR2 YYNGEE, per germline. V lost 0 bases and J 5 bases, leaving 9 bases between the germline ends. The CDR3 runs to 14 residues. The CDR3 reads CASSVGQVDQPQHF. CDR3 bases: TGTGCCAGCAGCGTAGGGCAGGTAGATCAGCCCCAGCATTTT.

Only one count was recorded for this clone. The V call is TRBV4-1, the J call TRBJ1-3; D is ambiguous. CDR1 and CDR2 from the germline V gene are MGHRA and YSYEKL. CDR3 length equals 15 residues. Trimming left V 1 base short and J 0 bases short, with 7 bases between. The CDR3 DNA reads TGCGCCAGCAGCCAAGTTGAGCTCTCTGGAAACACCATATATTTT. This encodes CASSQVELSGNTIYF.

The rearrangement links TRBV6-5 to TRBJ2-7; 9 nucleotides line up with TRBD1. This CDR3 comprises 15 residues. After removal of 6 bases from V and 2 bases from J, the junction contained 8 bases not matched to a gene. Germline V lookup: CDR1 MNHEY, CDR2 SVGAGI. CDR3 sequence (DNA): TGTGCCAGCAGCCTCCTTAGGACAGGGGCCTACGAGCAGTACTTC. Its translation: CASSLLRTGAYEQYF.

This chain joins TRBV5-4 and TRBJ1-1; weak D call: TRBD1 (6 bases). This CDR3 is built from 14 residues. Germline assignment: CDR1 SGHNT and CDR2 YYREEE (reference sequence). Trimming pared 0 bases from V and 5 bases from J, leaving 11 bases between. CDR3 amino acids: CASSLAGDGTEAFF. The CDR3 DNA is TGTGCCAGCAGCTTGGCAGGGGATGGGACTGAAGCTTTCTTT.

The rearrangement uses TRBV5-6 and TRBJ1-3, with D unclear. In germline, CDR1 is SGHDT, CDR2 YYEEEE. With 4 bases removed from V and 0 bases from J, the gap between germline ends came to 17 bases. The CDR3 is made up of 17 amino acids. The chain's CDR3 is CASSPTFRGHSGNTIYF. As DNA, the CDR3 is TGTGCCAGCAGCCCCACGTTTAGAGGTCACTCTGGAAACACCATATATTTT.

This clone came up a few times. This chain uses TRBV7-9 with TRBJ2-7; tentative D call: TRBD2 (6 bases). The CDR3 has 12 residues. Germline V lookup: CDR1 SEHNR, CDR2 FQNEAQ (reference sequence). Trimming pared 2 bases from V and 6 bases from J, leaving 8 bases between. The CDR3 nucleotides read TGTGCCAGCAGCTTAATCGGGGGCGAGCAGTACTTC. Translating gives CASSLIGGEQYF.

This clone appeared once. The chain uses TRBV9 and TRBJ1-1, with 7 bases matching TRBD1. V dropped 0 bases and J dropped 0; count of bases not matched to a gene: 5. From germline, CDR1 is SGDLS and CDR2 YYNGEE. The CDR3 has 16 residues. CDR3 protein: CASSVEQTGMNTEAFF. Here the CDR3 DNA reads TGTGCCAGCAGCGTAGAGCAGACAGGGATGAACACTGAAGCTTTCTTT. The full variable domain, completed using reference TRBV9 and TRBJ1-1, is DSGVTQTPKHLITATGQRVTLRCSPRSGDLSVYWYQQSLDQGLQFLIQYYNGEERAKGNILERFSAQQFPDLHSELNLSSLELGDSALYFCASSVEQTGMNTEAFFGQGTRLTVV.

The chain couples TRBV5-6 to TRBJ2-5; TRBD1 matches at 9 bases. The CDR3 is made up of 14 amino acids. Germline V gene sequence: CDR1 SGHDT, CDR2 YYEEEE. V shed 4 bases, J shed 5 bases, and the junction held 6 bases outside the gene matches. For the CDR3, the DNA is TGTGCCAGCAGCCAACAGGGGGCTCGGGAGACCCAGTACTTC. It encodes CASSQQGARETQYF.

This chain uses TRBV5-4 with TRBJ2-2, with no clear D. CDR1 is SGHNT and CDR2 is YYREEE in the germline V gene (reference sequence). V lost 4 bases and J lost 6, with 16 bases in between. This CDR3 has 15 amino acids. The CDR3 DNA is TGTGCCAGCAGCCCCTTAAGAGGCGCCCCCGGGGAGCTGTTTTTT. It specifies CASSPLRGAPGELFF. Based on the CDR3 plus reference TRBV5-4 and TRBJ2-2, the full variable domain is ETGVTQSPTHLIKTRGQQVTLRCSSQSGHNTVSWYQQALGQGPQFIFQYYREEENGRGNFPPRFSGLQFPNYSSELNVNALELDDSALYLCASSPLRGAPGELFFGEGSRLTVL.

CDR3 protein: CASRGLGSSYEQYF. DNA of the CDR3: TGCGCCAGCAGGGGACTAGGTAGCTCCTACGAGCAGTACTTC. The V call is TRBV10-2, the J call TRBJ2-7, with 8 bases fitting TRBD2. There are 14 residues in the CDR3. Losses at the gene ends were 6 bases for V and 0 bases for J; bases not matched to a gene: 4. Germline V gene sequence: CDR1 WSHSY, CDR2 SAAADI.

The CDR3 loop is CASSGPNTGSGNTIYF. In nucleotides, the CDR3 is TGCGCCAGCAGTGGGCCCAATACAGGATCGGGAAACACCATATATTTT. V usage is TRBV10-2 and J usage is TRBJ1-3; D possibly corresponds to TRBD1 (5 bases). There are 16 residues in the CDR3. Germline assignment: CDR1 WSHSY and CDR2 SAAADI. Trimming took 4 bases from V and 4 from J, leaving 17 bases between them.